This entry describes one T cell receptor (beta chain). Its antigen is currently unknown. The same CDR3 can be traced to other DNA sequences in this sample. All of the isolated RNA was reverse transcribed, so expressed TCRB transcripts were sequenced. Some clones are missing from TCRdb's copy, which holds only in-frame ones; the method was immunoSEQ multiplex PCR. This sample has about 650,000 clones, with 9.5% to 15% found just once. The source of the sample is a study of beta chain features in type 1 diabetes. Study overall: Healthy donors, compared against patients, showed similar age, gender and cell yields. The examined sorted cells totaled 107,917,701 across samples. Study results and limitations: In every one of the four CD4+ subsets, TCRB CDR3s were moderately but significantly shorter in Type 1 diabetes patients. Naive, central memory and Treg TCRB repertoires seemed to resemble each other more closely in patients than they did in healthy donors.

This CDR3 spans 11 amino acids. The germline V gene encodes CDR1 SGHDT and CDR2 YYEEEE. The V end lost 1 base, the J end lost 5 bases, and 1 base lay between the germline ends. Using CD45RO/CCR7/CD25/CD127/CD95/CD27, CD4+ naive, central memory, regulatory and stem cell-like memory cells were sorted. The chain recombines TRBV5-6 with TRBJ2-4, with no clear D. The source of this sequence is a man in his thirties or forties with type 1 diabetes. The sequenced material came from naive CD4+ T cells from blood. In nucleotides, the CDR3 is TGTGCCAGCAGCTTGCAAAACATTCAGTACTTC. Translated, it gives CASSLQNIQYF.